One T cell receptor (beta chain) is described in this entry. The antigen remains unidentified. Treatment indicated: oral pan-JAK inhibitor, 5-10 mg twice daily. From germline, CDR1 is MNHEY and CDR2 SMNVEV (reference sequence). The length of the CDR3 is 14 residues. Trimming pared 4 bases from V and 3 bases from J, leaving 10 bases between. It was cDNA, reverse transcribed from extracted RNA, that served as the sequencing template. TCRdb keeps only in-frame clones here, not all; method: immunoSEQ multiplex PCR. This sample carries about 210,000 clones, 55% to 70% of them seen once, and the ten largest clones take around 4.3%. This record belongs to a study of CD8+ T cells in alopecia areata. Whole-study findings and limits: Normal skin's resident alphabeta T cells are also sequenced in scalp samples.

The chain links TRBV27 to TRBJ2-1; no clear D. Specimen: CD4+ T cells sorted from blood, collected at week 4, from a patient treated with tofacitinib. The sequence came from a human donor with alopecia areata. The CDR3 DNA follows: TGTGCCAGCAGTTCCGGGCTCTTCTACAATGAGCAGTTCTTC. Encoded protein: CASSSGLFYNEQFF.